This paragraph covers one TCR beta chain sequence. Its target is unknown. The data were taken from a study of human T cells and chemical hapten exposure. Overall study results and limits: No shift was seen in TCRs above 1 in 1000 frequency with DPC sensitization.

V lost 0 bases, J lost 0 bases, and 14 bases stayed unmatched. The CDR3 contains 20 residues. Germline CDR1 is SGHAT and CDR2 is FQNNGV. Unseparated into fractions, whole blood served as the source from which total RNA was extracted. Attachment of unique molecular identifiers to individual cDNA molecules was performed in the library. Authors' methods: Samples held a median of about 94,000 TCRs, range about 23,224–690,600. MiXCR, run by TCRdb on the 5' RACE reads, gives a single entry per CDR3 protein. TCRdb's processing, not the authors' own work, is the source of the V and J calls. Of 80,000 or so distinct CDR3 sequences listed, approximately 15% are singletons.

This sequence joins TRBV11-2 and TRBJ1-2; the match to TRBD1 covers 9 bases. This sequence was found in a female donor in good health. The CDR3 DNA reads TGTGCCAGCAGCTTAGAGGTTTTGTCGTGGACAGGGGATACTAACTATGGCTACACCTTC. It specifies CASSLEVLSWTGDTNYGYTF.